This T cell receptor (beta chain) was captured by sequencing in a study of vaccination and CD4 T cells after COVID-19. Study as a whole: The interval from dose two to post-vaccine sampling had a median of approximately 73 days, and it ranged from 14 to 241. Overlapping spike pools from SARS-CoV-2 and HCoV-NL63, HCoV-OC43 and HCoV-229E served as culture stimuli.

Cultured CD4+ T cell DNA was sequenced using the Oncomine TCR Beta short-read assay. TCRdb passed the PCR reads through MiXCR, listing each CDR3 protein once. The table lists about 12,000 distinct CDR3 sequences, 20% of them singletons. On this clonotype: Its antigen is unidentified.

Trimming stripped 5 bases from V and 4 bases from J, with 17 bases between. CDR3 size: 15 residues. From germline, CDR1 is SGHTA and CDR2 FQGTGA. Documented treatment: 10-day PBMC culture with coronavirus spike peptide pools or control peptides (ViraFEST assay). The sample consisted of CD4+ T cells from blood, cultured in vitro, taken before SARS-CoV-2 vaccination. The TCR originated in a human donor who received a COVID-19 vaccine. J is TRBJ2-5 and V is TRBV7-3, with a tentative D call TRBD1 (6 bases). CDR3 nucleotides: TGTGCCAGCAGCCATCGTGGCAGGGGAATAGAGACCCAGTACTTC. Amino acids: CASSHRGRGIETQYF.